Below are 13 T cell receptor beta chains sequenced from a single sample in a study of shared clonotypes between healthy human individuals. Some clones are missing from TCRdb's copy, which holds only in-frame ones; the method was immunoSEQ multiplex PCR. The sample carries about 2,100,000 clones, around 93% recorded once. CD45RO-negative CD8 cells positively selected for CCR7 made up the naive population, which excluded terminally differentiated effector memory CD45RA+ cells. Sample: naive CD8+ T cells from PBMCs. The receptors stem from a young man in good health. Some clones in this sample may be carry-over from other donors' samples.

The chain is built from TRBV27 and TRBJ1-5; D remains unclear. In germline, CDR1 is MNHEY, CDR2 SMNVEV (reference sequence). The CDR3 runs 18 residues. Trimming took off 1 base at V and 0 bases at J, with 16 bases between the two ends. CDR3 amino acids: CASSLLGVDGYSNQPQHF. CDR3 bases: TGTGCCAGCAGTTTATTAGGCGTGGACGGATATAGCAATCAGCCCCAGCATTTT.

This chain links TRBV7-2 with TRBJ2-7, with TRBD1 identical over 8 bases. Trimming cost V 5 bases and J 3 bases; bases outside gene matches: 3. The CDR3 sequence is 13 residues long. CDR1 and CDR2 (germline): SGHTA, FQGNSA. The DNA of the CDR3 is TGTGCCAGCAGCCAGGGACAGGACTACGAGCAGTACTTC. The encoded protein is CASSQGQDYEQYF. The full variable domain, in which reference TRBV7-2 and TRBJ2-7 provide the parts outside the CDR3, is GAGVSQSPSNKVTEKGKDVELRCDPISGHTALYWYRQSLGQGLEFLIYFQGNSAPDKSGLPSDRFSAERTGGSVSTLTIQRTQQEDSAVYLCASSQGQDYEQYFGPGTRLTVT.

This clone was counted once. The chain couples TRBV27 to TRBJ2-7; D call uncertain. Trimming took 5 bases from V and 4 from J, leaving 21 bases between them. Germline V gene lookup returns CDR1 MNHEY and CDR2 SMNVEV (reference sequence). The CDR3 length is 16 residues. Here the CDR3 DNA reads TGTGCCAGCAGTCCCCCTTTGGGCCTCTCCGGATACGAGCAGTACTTC. Residues: CASSPPLGLSGYEQYF.

The chain combines TRBV2 with TRBJ2-1; D gene uncertain. CDR1 is SNHLY, CDR2 FYNNEI, per germline. There are 12 residues in the CDR3. V was clipped by 7 bases and J by 6 bases, with 10 bases between them. The CDR3 DNA sequence: TGTGCCAGCAAGGCTTTCCGCAATGAGCAGTTCTTC. Its protein product is CASKAFRNEQFF.

The chain carries TRBV19 and TRBJ1-5; maybe TRBD1 (6 bases). Germline lookup yields CDR1 LNHDA and CDR2 SQIVND (reference sequence). The CDR3 is 14 amino acids. Trimming left V 7 bases short and J 4 bases short, with 14 bases between. CDR3 loop: CASNNREVNQPQHF. CDR3 bases: TGTGCCAGTAACAACAGGGAGGTGAATCAGCCCCAGCATTTT.

The chain combines TRBV11-2 with TRBJ2-2; D remains unclear. The germline V gene has CDR1 SGHAT and CDR2 FQNNGV. With 5 bases removed from V and 0 bases from J, the gap between germline ends came to 10 bases. The CDR3 runs 15 residues. This CDR3 is CASSLPSANTGELFF. The CDR3 nucleotides read TGTGCCAGCAGCCTTCCTAGTGCGAACACCGGGGAGCTGTTTTTT.

The rearrangement uses TRBV4-2 and TRBJ2-3; tentatively, D is TRBD2 (6 bases). CDR3 length: 15 residues. The V gene's germline CDR1 is LGHNA and CDR2 YNFKEQ. The ends were cut back, 9 bases at V and 0 bases at J, with 16 bases in the middle. DNA for the CDR3: TGTGCCAGTCGGCATATGGGGACTAGCACAGATACGCAGTATTTT. Amino acids: CASRHMGTSTDTQYF.

In nucleotides, the CDR3 is TGCGCCAGCAGCCAAGATAGTAAGCCGGATTACTATGGCTACACCTTC. Residues: CASSQDSKPDYYGYTF. The chain couples TRBV4-1 to TRBJ1-2; unclear D gene. There are 16 residues in the CDR3. Germline assignment: CDR1 MGHRA and CDR2 YSYEKL. Trimming cost V 0 bases and J 3 bases, with 14 bases left between them.

This sequence joins TRBV10-3 and TRBJ1-3, with D tentatively TRBD1 (5 bases). V was shortened by 2 bases and J by 1 base, with 9 bases between the two germline ends. The CDR3 is 15 amino acids. CDR1 is ENHRY and CDR2 is SYGVKD in the germline V gene. The CDR3 loop reads CAISEPGTSGNTIYF. CDR3 DNA: TGTGCCATCAGTGAGCCCGGGACGTCTGGAAACACCATATATTTT.

CDR3 bases: TGTGCCAGCAGTGGTTTAGGGTTGAACACTGAAGCTTTCTTT. It is translated as CASSGLGLNTEAFF. The genes are TRBV25-1 and TRBJ1-1; D ambiguous. This CDR3 is 14 amino acids long. CDR1 is MGHDK, CDR2 SYGVNS, per germline. V was pared by 4 bases and J by 0 bases, with 9 bases between.

This clone appeared a single time. Other DNA sequences in this sample translate to the same CDR3. The chain combines TRBV27 with TRBJ2-7, with TRBD2 matching over 9 bases. This CDR3 spans 15 amino acids. With 3 bases clipped from V and 0 bases from J, the junction kept 3 bases outside the gene matches. Per germline, CDR1 MNHEY and CDR2 SMNVEV (reference sequence). In DNA, the CDR3 is TGTGCCAGCAGTTTGAGCGGGGGGTACTCCTACGAGCAGTACTTC. This codes for CASSLSGGYSYEQYF.

The chain couples TRBV11-2 to TRBJ2-7, with D possibly called TRBD1 or TRBD2 (5 bases each). With 1 base removed from V and 2 bases from J, the gap between germline ends came to 9 bases. This CDR3 contains 14 residues. The germline gives CDR1 SGHAT, CDR2 FQNNGV. CDR3 DNA sequence: TGTGCCAGCAGCTTAGTAGGGGACCCCTACGAGCAGTACTTC. Translated, it gives CASSLVGDPYEQYF.

This clone was observed a single time. The chain carries TRBV11-1 and TRBJ2-7, with 8 bases fitting TRBD2. The CDR3 contains 14 residues. After removal of 7 bases from V and 2 bases from J, the junction contained 7 bases not matched to a gene. The germline CDR1 and CDR2 sequences are SGHAT and FQDESV (reference sequence). DNA for the CDR3: TGTGCCAGCAAACCGCGGGGGGAAACCTACGAGCAGTACTTC. Amino acid sequence: CASKPRGETYEQYF.